This TCR beta chain was identified in a study of blood T cell repertoires in COVID-19. The wider study: From the United States, Italy and Spain came samples of acute and convalescent COVID-19. PBMCs, B-cell-depleted T cells, or T cells were the source of the cDNA or gDNA that made up the material.

In the authors' workflow: It was from reference gene primer amplification that nucleated cell counts were estimated. Only in-frame clones appear in the TCRdb table, and some are missing; sequencing was by immunoSEQ multiplex PCR. That table gives V, J and clone size, and the DNA gave D and trimming. The sample carries tens of thousands of clones, more than 70% recorded once. V gave up 4 bases and J gave up 2 bases; unmatched junction bases: 9. The V gene's germline CDR1 is MNHNS and CDR2 SASEGT. This CDR3 contains 16 residues. The sequencing sample was made of peripheral blood. This clonotype was sampled from a man aged 50 to 59 with active COVID-19. The chain uses TRBV6-1 and TRBJ2-5; the match to TRBD2 covers 8 bases. DNA for the CDR3: TGTGCCAGCAGTGGGGGGAATAGCGGGGTACAAGAGACCCAGTACTTC. Its translation is CASSGGNSGVQETQYF.